This T cell receptor (beta chain) was recorded in a study of cytomegalovirus exposure and HLA in healthy donors. Study-wide findings and caveats: The authors confirmed in vitro that a few CMV-associated chains were specific for CMV antigens. While the bulk of TCR sequences proved rare, some public TCRs turned up in many donors.

Nominally healthy donors provided the samples, though records likely missed some immune exposures. A remark on this clone: Its target is not known.

Germline CDR1 GTSNPN, CDR2 SVGIG (reference sequence). The ends were cut back, 3 bases at V and 3 bases at J, with 9 bases in the middle. The CDR3 has 12 residues. PCR involved 60 Vbeta and 13 Jbeta primers. TCRdb's table, derived via immunoSEQ multiplex PCR, lists solely in-frame clones and lacks some. The data hold some 150,000 clones, with roughly 85% observed a single time. The V and J genes are TRBV30 and TRBJ2-7, with D hard to call. The sequence derives from a man between 40 and 49 years old in good health and CMV-seronegative. Sequencing was performed on PBMCs. The DNA of the CDR3 is TGTGCCTGGAGACATTCGAACTACGAGCAGTACTTC. Translated: CAWRHSNYEQYF.